A selection of T cell receptor beta chains follows, all from one sample in a study of T cells in Graves' hyperthyroidism and ophthalmopathy. TCRdb recomputed calls from the multiplex PCR reads with MiXCR, one row per CDR3 protein. The profile shows approximately 400,000 distinct CDR3 sequences, approximately 14% of them singletons. Sequencing input: blood. The receptors originated from a woman aged 18-29 years with Graves' hyperthyroidism. Each CDR3 is given with its conserved first and last residue. The order of the fields is CDR3 protein, CDR3 DNA, J gene, clone size, D gene, V gene. A D gene is named only where the DNA matches it firmly. Clone sizes are given selectively: once, few, many, or a class where the clone is expanded.

CDR3: CASSLRLFMNTEAFF
DNA: TGTGCCAGCAGCCTCAGGTTATTCATGAACACTGAAGCTTTCTTT
J: TRBJ1-1
size: .
D: .
V: TRBV5-6

CDR3: CASSYSRWVLSGSYEQYF
DNA: TGTGCCAGCAGTTACTCGAGATGGGTACTTAGCGGGAGCTACGAGCAGTACTTC
J: TRBJ2-7
size: many
D: TRBD2
V: TRBV6-5

CDR3: CASSSPSGGDEQYF
DNA: TGTGCCAGCAGCTCTCCTAGCGGGGGCGACGAGCAGTACTTC
J: TRBJ2-7
size: .
D: TRBD2
V: TRBV11-2

CDR3: CASSSHPGQGATGELFF
DNA: TGTGCCAGCAGCTCTCACCCGGGACAGGGGGCAACCGGGGAGCTGTTTTTT
J: TRBJ2-2
size: few
D: TRBD1
V: TRBV13

CDR3: CASSLDIASGMGEQFF
DNA: TGTGCCAGCAGCTTAGATATCGCTAGCGGGATGGGTGAGCAGTTCTTC
J: TRBJ2-1
size: many
D: TRBD2
V: TRBV11-2

CDR3: CAIRSGGKDNEQFF
DNA: TGTGCCATCCGAAGCGGGGGGAAAGACAATGAGCAGTTCTTC
J: TRBJ2-1
size: few
D: TRBD2
V: TRBV6-1

CDR3: CASSPRDRTRTKHYGYTF
DNA: TGTGCCAGCAGCCCCCGGGACAGAACGCGAACCAAGCACTATGGCTACACCTTC
J: TRBJ1-2
size: many
D: TRBD1
V: TRBV5-6

CDR3: CASSFRARYNEQFF
DNA: TGTGCCAGCAGCTTCCGGGCCAGGTACAATGAGCAGTTCTTC
J: TRBJ2-1
size: few
D: .
V: TRBV5-4

CDR3: CASSFRTPGSQPQHF
DNA: TGTGCCAGCAGTTTTCGGACACCGGGGTCTCAGCCCCAGCATTTT
J: TRBJ1-5
size: .
D: .
V: TRBV28

CDR3: CASSLEGAYYGYTF
DNA: TGTGCCAGCAGCTTAGAGGGGGCGTACTATGGCTACACCTTC
J: TRBJ1-2
size: many
D: TRBD1
V: TRBV7-9

CDR3: CSARSGRASEQYF
DNA: TGCAGTGCTAGATCTGGGCGAGCCTCCGAGCAGTACTTC
J: TRBJ2-7
size: few
D: .
V: TRBV20-1

CDR3: CASKHWDREGEQFF
DNA: TGTGCCAGCAAGCATTGGGACAGGGAGGGTGAGCAGTTCTTC
J: TRBJ2-1
size: few
D: TRBD1
V: TRBV6-2/TRBV6-3

CDR3: CASSNSMGGTTGELFF
DNA: TGTGCCAGCAGCAACTCCATGGGAGGGACCACCGGGGAGCTGTTTTTT
J: TRBJ2-2
size: many
D: TRBD2
V: TRBV6-1

CDR3: CASLGQGRGELFF
DNA: TGTGCCAGCCTCGGACAGGGAAGGGGGGAGCTGTTTTTT
J: TRBJ2-2
size: many
D: TRBD1
V: TRBV2

CDR3: CSVALAYEQYF
DNA: TGCAGCGTTGCCCTGGCCTACGAGCAGTACTTC
J: TRBJ2-7
size: many
D: .
V: TRBV29-1

CDR3: CASSQIPTGGKLFF
DNA: TGCGCCAGCAGCCAAATCCCGACAGGGGGAAAACTGTTTTTT
J: TRBJ1-4
size: few
D: TRBD1
V: TRBV4-3

CDR3: CASSRQGLYEQYF
DNA: TGTGCCAGTAGTAGACAGGGACTGTACGAGCAGTACTTC
J: TRBJ2-7
size: .
D: .
V: TRBV19

CDR3: CASTPLTSGSDEQYF
DNA: TGCGCCAGCACCCCCTTGACTAGCGGGAGTGACGAGCAGTACTTC
J: TRBJ2-7
size: many
D: TRBD2
V: TRBV5-1

CDR3: CASSSVNYEQYF
DNA: TGTGCCAGCAGCTCCGTGAATTACGAGCAGTACTTC
J: TRBJ2-7
size: many
D: .
V: TRBV11-2

CDR3: CASSFRFPGSQGHTDTQYF
DNA: TGTGCCAGCAGTTTCCGATTCCCGGGATCTCAAGGGCACACAGATACGCAGTATTTT
J: TRBJ2-3
size: few
D: .
V: TRBV28

CDR3: CASSTLGGATGELFF
DNA: TGTGCCAGCAGTACCTTGGGGGGAGCGACCGGGGAGCTGTTTTTT
J: TRBJ2-2
size: few
D: .
V: TRBV6-1

CDR3: CASSPKQGETEAFF
DNA: TGTGCCAGCTCACCCAAACAGGGAGAGACTGAAGCTTTCTTT
J: TRBJ1-1
size: many
D: .
V: TRBV18

CDR3: CASSLEPEDSPLHF
DNA: TGTGCCAGCAGTTTAGAACCGGAGGACTCACCCCTCCACTTT
J: TRBJ1-6
size: many
D: .
V: TRBV28

CDR3: CASSTKGQGGKNIQYF
DNA: TGTGCCAGCAGCACGAAGGGACAGGGGGGCAAAAACATTCAGTACTTC
J: TRBJ2-4
size: many
D: TRBD1
V: TRBV28

CDR3: CASSHRTGSGEKLFF
DNA: TGTGCCAGCAGTCACCGGACAGGATCGGGTGAAAAACTGTTTTTT
J: TRBJ1-4
size: .
D: TRBD1
V: TRBV27

CDR3: CASSLVRRPYEQYF
DNA: TGTGCCAGCAGCTTAGTCCGGAGGCCCTACGAGCAGTACTTC
J: TRBJ2-7
size: many
D: .
V: TRBV11-2

CDR3: CASSLLGVEGSPLHF
DNA: TGTGCCAGCAGCCTATTGGGGGTAGAAGGTTCACCCCTCCACTTT
J: TRBJ1-6
size: many
D: .
V: TRBV6-1

CDR3: CASSLGTGIHEQYF
DNA: TGTGCCAGCAGCTTAGGGACAGGGATTCACGAGCAGTACTTC
J: TRBJ2-7
size: many
D: TRBD1
V: TRBV7-9

CDR3: CASSASGKSYEQYF
DNA: TGTGCCAGTAGCGCTAGCGGGAAGAGCTACGAGCAGTACTTC
J: TRBJ2-7
size: few
D: TRBD2
V: TRBV19

CDR3: CASSLSRLAGGPQNEQFF
DNA: TGTGCCAGCAGTTTATCGAGACTAGCGGGGGGGCCACAAAATGAGCAGTTCTTC
J: TRBJ2-1
size: .
D: TRBD2
V: TRBV27

CDR3: CAIRETGGYNTEAFF
DNA: TGTGCCATCAGGGAGACAGGGGGCTACAACACTGAAGCTTTCTTT
J: TRBJ1-1
size: many
D: TRBD1
V: TRBV10-3

CDR3: CASSIAENTGELFF
DNA: TGTGCCAGTAGTATAGCCGAGAACACCGGGGAGCTGTTTTTT
J: TRBJ2-2
size: few
D: .
V: TRBV19

CDR3: CATEEQGVENEQFF
DNA: TGTGCCACCGAAGAACAGGGGGTGGAAAATGAGCAGTTCTTC
J: TRBJ2-1
size: few
D: TRBD1
V: TRBV24-1

CDR3: CASSFGSRNEKLFF
DNA: TGTGCCAGCAGCTTCGGTAGCCGTAATGAAAAACTGTTTTTT
J: TRBJ1-4
size: few
D: .
V: TRBV7-2

CDR3: CAISEPILNTEAFF
DNA: TGTGCCATCAGTGAGCCAATATTGAACACTGAAGCTTTCTTT
J: TRBJ1-1
size: many
D: .
V: TRBV10-3

CDR3: CASSRTTGRDEQFF
DNA: TGCGCCAGCAGCCGAACGACAGGAAGGGATGAGCAGTTCTTC
J: TRBJ2-1
size: few
D: .
V: TRBV4-3

CDR3: CSATFGHGAFF
DNA: TGCAGCGCTACCTTCGGACACGGAGCTTTCTTT
J: TRBJ1-1
size: many
D: .
V: TRBV29-1

CDR3: CASYHGTSGHNEQFF
DNA: TGTGCCAGCTACCACGGGACTAGCGGCCACAATGAGCAGTTCTTC
J: TRBJ2-1
size: many
D: TRBD2
V: TRBV6-1

CDR3: CASSYRRGTRGEQFF
DNA: TGTGCCAGCAGTTACCGTCGGGGTACGAGGGGTGAGCAGTTCTTC
J: TRBJ2-1
size: .
D: .
V: TRBV6-5

CDR3: CASRQMYTGELFF
DNA: TGTGCCAGCAGGCAGATGTACACCGGGGAGCTGTTTTTT
J: TRBJ2-2
size: .
D: .
V: TRBV28

CDR3: CASSTAGGLAKNIQYF
DNA: TGTGCCAGCAGCACTGCCGGGGGCCTAGCCAAAAACATTCAGTACTTC
J: TRBJ2-4
size: many
D: .
V: TRBV11-2

CDR3: CASSQAGSSYNSPLHF
DNA: TGTGCCAGCAGCCAAGCAGGGAGCTCCTATAATTCACCCCTCCACTTT
J: TRBJ1-6
size: .
D: .
V: TRBV4-2

CDR3: CASSNSGVTDTQYF
DNA: TGTGCCAGCAGTAATAGCGGGGTTACAGATACGCAGTATTTT
J: TRBJ2-3
size: many
D: TRBD2
V: TRBV12-3/TRBV12-4

CDR3: CASSVGAGEKLFF
DNA: TGTGCCAGCAGTGTGGGGGCGGGTGAAAAACTGTTTTTT
J: TRBJ1-4
size: few
D: .
V: TRBV2

CDR3: CASSSRRRGTLYYKQYF
DNA: TGCGCCAGCAGCTCACGCCGAAGAGGGACATTATACTACAAGCAGTACTTC
J: TRBJ2-7
size: .
D: .
V: TRBV5-1

CDR3: CASSVATVDEQYF
DNA: TGTGCCAGCAGCGTAGCTACAGTGGACGAGCAGTACTTC
J: TRBJ2-7
size: .
D: .
V: TRBV9